This T cell receptor (beta chain) was captured by sequencing in a study of blood T cell repertoires in COVID-19. Across the study: T cells, B-cell-depleted T cells, or PBMCs provided the cDNA or gDNA that served as material.

Using immunoSEQ multiplex PCR, the repertoire was profiled, and TCRdb retains in-frame clones only, with some absent. The repertoire holds about 220,000 clones, roughly 84% seen once, with 3% to 4.5% in the top ten. Sequenced: peripheral blood. The TCR originated in a woman at least 80 years old with acute or convalescent COVID-19.

CDR3 coding DNA: TGTGCCAGCAAAATTTTTAGCGGGACCACAGATACGCAGTATTTT. It yields the protein CASKIFSGTTDTQYF. The chain uses TRBV6-5 and TRBJ2-3; 8 nucleotides agree with TRBD2. The CDR3 covers 15 residues. CDR1 and CDR2 (germline): MNHEY, SVGAGI. V shed 7 bases and J 2 bases; nucleotides not matched to a gene: 8.